A single T cell receptor beta chain is shown here with its context. Trimming took 0 bases from V and 3 from J, leaving 10 bases between them. CDR1 is SGHDT and CDR2 is YYEEEE in the germline V gene. The CDR3 has 14 amino acids. The entry originates in a study of OX40 agonist ivuxolimab in advanced cancers. Sequencing used immunoSEQ multiplex PCR; TCRdb keeps in-frame clones, though not all of them. This sample yields 45,000 to 60,000 clones, of which 84% are seen a single time; approximately 20% belongs to the top ten. V gene TRBV5-6 combines with J gene TRBJ2-7, with a possible D match to TRBD1 (5 bases). This clonotype was sampled from an adult with an advanced solid tumor such as melanoma, head and neck, liver or kidney cancer. The starting material was CD4+ or CD8+ T cells sorted from blood, obtained in a trial of the OX40 agonist ivuxolimab. The DNA of the CDR3 is TGTGCCAGCAGCTTGGGTCAGGGAAGCTACGAGCAGTACTTC. Translation: CASSLGQGSYEQYF.